This TCR beta chain was recorded in a study of regulatory T cells in long-lasting Graves disease (dated by TCRdb to the early 2020s). With regard to the full study: To count as having persistent Graves' disease, a patient had to have received antithyroid drug treatment for over 5 years with TSH receptor autoantibodies remaining persistently positive. In the clinical cohort, patients with persistent Graves' disease had used antithyroid drugs for an average of about 9.4 years. The study took place in China and was registered as a clinical trial. A total of 33 samples underwent TCR sequencing: some 13 from persistent and 20 from newly diagnosed Graves' disease patients. This study used TCR sequencing and RNA sequencing of peripheral blood to compare persistent Graves' disease patients against newly diagnosed Graves' disease patients. Overall study results and their limits: The small sample size was acknowledged by the authors as a limitation that may reduce accuracy. Compared with newly diagnosed patients, persistent Graves' disease patients had lower TCR Shannon entropy and fewer highly expanded clones, which suggests clonal expansion. Preferential use of TRBV28, TRBJ1-2 and TRBJ2-5 was observed in persistent disease, whereas TRBV20-1 and TRBJ2-1 were favored in newly diagnosed disease. Sequencing and analysis were restricted to the TCR beta chain. Because the primary lesion, thyroid tissue, could not be accessed, the study looked at peripheral blood alone. More public clonotypes were shared among persistent patients (roughly 2,700) than among newly diagnosed patients (just under 1,000).

The time point label here, explained by the study, means: persistent/refractory GD, antithyroid drugs over 5 years with positive TRAb. For both TCR sequencing and RNA sequencing, RNA was extracted from PBMCs in TRIzol. Graves' disease was diagnosed according to American Thyroid Association guidelines. The patients came from an endocrinology department in Xi'an, China. Each patient gave approximately 10 milliliters of peripheral blood, collected in an EDTA anticoagulant tube. Ficoll Paque Plus density gradient separation was used to isolate PBMCs, and no further T cell sorting was done. An Agilent 2100 Bioanalyzer and agarose gel were used to check RNA quality, and a NanoDrop 2000 was used to measure RNA concentration. This clonotype was detected ten times or more. What antigen it recognizes has not been identified. Base qualities are not at hand, and no much larger clone is one base apart. The method was multiplex PCR. The data were produced on an Illumina HiSeq 4000. iRepertoire HTBI primers and Arm-PCR amplification of CDR3 regions were used to construct TCR beta libraries. Before sequencing, the PCR products went through gel purification. The paper's processing steps were these. Gene usage analysis of CDR3 amino acid clonotypes used the 55 to 80 TRBV and more than 13 TRBJ segments found across samples. COPE and FqMerger were used to merge filtered high-quality paired reads into contigs. Contigs were aligned with BLAST to IMGT TRBV, TRBD and TRBJ reference genes, and CDR3 was defined per IMGT. Highly expanded clones were defined as clonotypes with a frequency above 0.1%. Repertoire diversity was measured by Shannon entropy, and V-J evenness by the Gini coefficient. Clonotypes shared by more than one individual were considered public. The public sequencing data were trimmed at Q25 with fastp and processed into clonotypes with MiXCR by TCRdb, which kept only in-frame beta chains. Each record represents a unique CDR3 protein, reported with the most common genes and DNA among its rows. The V and J calls reflect TCRdb's pipeline rather than the authors' work. The sample table contains 400,000 to 500,000 distinct CDR3 sequences; only one count was recorded for more than 20% of them. Jointly, the top ten make up over 7.5% of the sample.

Including the terminal cysteine and phenylalanine, the CDR3 comprises 16 residues. The entry retains the CDR3 DNA only, 48 bases that are in frame from base 1. Compared with germline, V lacks 0 bases and J lacks 4 bases; bases without a gene match: 11. The germline V gene provides CDR1 SQVTM and CDR2 ANQGSEA. Specimen: peripheral blood mononuclear cells (PBMCs), collected when the disease was refractory, from a patient treated with antithyroid drugs. This sequence uses TRBV29-1 and TRBJ1-2; TRBD1 agrees with 7 junctional bases. The sequence derives from a female donor with Graves disease. The CDR3 region reads CSVEDLGTGEGYGYTF. The nucleotide sequence is given as TGCAGCGTTGAAGATCTAGGAACAGGGGAAGGCTATGGCTACACCTTC. The full variable domain, with segments outside the CDR3 supplied by the reference TRBV29-1 and TRBJ1-2 proteins, appears as SAVISQKPSRDICQRGTSLTIQCQVDSQVTMMFWYRQQPGQSLTLIATANQGSEATYESGFVIDKFPISRPNLTFSTLTVSNMSPEDSSIYLCSVEDLGTGEGYGYTFGSGTRLTVV.